This TCR beta chain was recorded in a study of blood T cell repertoires in COVID-19. CDR3 length: 18 amino acids. Trimming took off 1 base at V and 6 bases at J, with 24 bases between the two ends. Germline V CDR1 and CDR2: KGHSH, LQKENI. The data were produced by immunoSEQ multiplex PCR, yet TCRdb's version contains in-frame clones alone and is incomplete. The sample shows hundreds of thousands of clones, 88% of them seen only once. The TCR comes from a man in his forties or fifties with acute or convalescent COVID-19. The chain joins TRBV18 to TRBJ1-2, with D perhaps matching TRBD1 (5 bases). Sequencing was carried out using peripheral blood. This CDR3 is CASSPQDGGAGGWDGYTF. The CDR3 DNA sequence: TGTGCCAGCTCACCACAAGACGGAGGGGCTGGCGGGTGGGATGGCTACACCTTC.